These T cell receptor beta chains were read from a single sample in a study of blood T cell repertoires in COVID-19. Using immunoSEQ multiplex PCR, the repertoire was profiled, and TCRdb retains in-frame clones only, with some absent. Altogether more than 120,000 clones are present, more than 75% being singletons, with the ten largest covering roughly 8%. Sequencing used peripheral blood. These TCRs come from a woman aged 45-65 years with active or convalescent COVID-19. Each CDR3 is given with its conserved first and last residue. D genes are given only for firm matches. Rows give clone size only sometimes, using once, few, many, or a class for an expanded clone.

cdr3_nt,cdr3_aa,d_call,clone_size,v_call,j_call
TGCGCCAGCAGCTTCGACCTAGCAGCCGATACGCAGTATTTT,CASSFDLAADTQYF,.,.,TRBV5-1,TRBJ2-3
TGTGCCAGCAGTCGGACTAGCGGGGGGGCCCCCCGGGAGACCCAGTACTTC,CASSRTSGGAPRETQYF,TRBD2,few,TRBV9,TRBJ2-5
TGTGCCAGCAGCTTATTAGGCGGAGCTAACTATGGCTACACCTTC,CASSLLGGANYGYTF,.,.,TRBV7-3,TRBJ1-2
TGTGCCAGCAGTGCTACCCCCGGGGCTAGCGGGACCTACGAGCAGTACTTC,CASSATPGASGTYEQYF,TRBD2,once,TRBV28,TRBJ2-7
TGTGCCAGCAGCGTAGCTCTGCTAGCTGCGAACACCGGGGAGCTGTTTTTT,CASSVALLAANTGELFF,.,.,TRBV9,TRBJ2-2
TGCGCCAGCAGCCTCGACAGAGGTTCACCCCTCCACTTT,CASSLDRGSPLHF,.,.,TRBV4-1,TRBJ1-6
TGTGCCAGCAGCAGCGGGGCGATGAACACTGAAGCTTTCTTT,CASSSGAMNTEAFF,.,.,TRBV3-1/TRBV3-2,TRBJ1-1
TGTGCCTGGAGGGGGCGGGACAGGCAGTACTTC,CAWRGRDRQYF,.,.,TRBV30,TRBJ2-7
TGTGCCAGCAGCCTCGGTATGAATACGCAGTATTTT,CASSLGMNTQYF,.,.,TRBV11-2,TRBJ2-3
TGTGCCAGCAGCTTGGGACTAGCGGGTACCCACAATGAGCAGTTCTTC,CASSLGLAGTHNEQFF,TRBD2,.,TRBV7-9,TRBJ2-1
TGTGCCAGCAGTTCCACTAGCGGGAGAGTCGATGAGCAGTTCTTC,CASSSTSGRVDEQFF,TRBD2,.,TRBV27,TRBJ2-1
TGTGCCAGCAGCCCTAGCGGGGGCCTTGGCCACCACGAGCAGTACTTC,CASSPSGGLGHHEQYF,TRBD2,.,TRBV11-2,TRBJ2-7
TGTGCCAGCAGCACCGGACAGGCGGGAAACACCATATATTTT,CASSTGQAGNTIYF,TRBD1,.,TRBV6-1,TRBJ1-3
TGTGCCAGCAGTTACGGGACTGGCACAGATACGCAGTATTTT,CASSYGTGTDTQYF,.,.,TRBV6-2/TRBV6-3,TRBJ2-3
TGTGCCAGCAGGGGGCGTTTGACCGGGGAGCTGTTTTTT,CASRGRLTGELFF,.,few,TRBV25-1,TRBJ2-2
TGTGCCAGCAGCTTCTCCGGGACAGGGTGGAACGAGCAGTACTTC,CASSFSGTGWNEQYF,TRBD1,.,TRBV13,TRBJ2-7
TGTGCCATCAGGGGGACAGAACTCTGGGGGGAGCTGTTTTTT,CAIRGTELWGELFF,TRBD1,.,TRBV10-3,TRBJ2-2
TGTGCCAGCAGCTCGGGACTAGCGGGAGTCGGTGAGCAGTTCTTC,CASSSGLAGVGEQFF,TRBD2,.,TRBV11-1,TRBJ2-1
TGTGCCAGCAGCAACAGGGTCTCTGGAAACACCATATATTTT,CASSNRVSGNTIYF,.,.,TRBV7-9,TRBJ1-3
TGTGCCAGCAGTGAATATGCCAGGGGGCTCGGCGGGGAGCTGTTTTTT,CASSEYARGLGGELFF,TRBD1,.,TRBV25-1,TRBJ2-2
TGTGCCAGTAGCCGGACTAGCGGTAATACGGAGCTGTTTTTT,CASSRTSGNTELFF,TRBD2,.,TRBV19,TRBJ2-2
TGTGCCAGCAGTACGTCCCCACTCAACACTGAAGCTTTCTTT,CASSTSPLNTEAFF,.,.,TRBV28,TRBJ1-1
TGTGCCAGCAGACCCGCAGGGAGCACAGATACGCAGTATTTT,CASRPAGSTDTQYF,.,.,TRBV5-4,TRBJ2-3
TGTGCCAGCAGCTTAGAGGTCACGGGAACTGAAGCTTTCTTT,CASSLEVTGTEAFF,.,.,TRBV7-9,TRBJ1-1
TGTGCCAGCAGCATAAGGGGGCAGGACGAAAACATTCAGTACTTC,CASSIRGQDENIQYF,TRBD1,.,TRBV13,TRBJ2-4
TGTGCCAGCAGTTTTGGGGCCCAGGTTGGCTACACCTTC,CASSFGAQVGYTF,.,.,TRBV12-3/TRBV12-4,TRBJ1-2
TGTGCCAGCAGCGGGACAGGGGGGGTTCGCAATGAGCAGTTCTTC,CASSGTGGVRNEQFF,TRBD1,.,TRBV5-6,TRBJ2-1